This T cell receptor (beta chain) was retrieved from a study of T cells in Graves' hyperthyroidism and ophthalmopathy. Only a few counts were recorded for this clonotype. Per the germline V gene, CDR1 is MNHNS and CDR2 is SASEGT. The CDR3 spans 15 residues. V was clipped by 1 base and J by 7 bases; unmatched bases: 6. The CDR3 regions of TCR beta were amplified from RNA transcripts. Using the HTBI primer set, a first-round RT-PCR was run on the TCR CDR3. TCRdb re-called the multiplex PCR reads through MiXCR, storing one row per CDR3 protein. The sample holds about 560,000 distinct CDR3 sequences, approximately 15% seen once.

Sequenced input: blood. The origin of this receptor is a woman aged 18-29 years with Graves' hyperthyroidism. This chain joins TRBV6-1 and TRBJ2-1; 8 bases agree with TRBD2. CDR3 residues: CASSEEAGAANEQFF. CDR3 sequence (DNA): TGTGCCAGCAGTGAAGAAGCGGGAGCGGCAAATGAGCAGTTCTTC.